The 18 T cell receptor beta chains below were found in one sample sequenced in a study of shared clonotypes between healthy human individuals. Method: immunoSEQ multiplex PCR; TCRdb's copy keeps in-frame clones and lacks some. The table lists roughly 1 million clones, 78% of them singletons. Sequences were obtained from memory CD4+ T cells from PBMCs. Noted subset: CD45RA-negative fraction. The receptors shown here come from a young man in good health. Some clones in this sample may be carry-over from other donors' samples.

The V and J genes are TRBV4-3 and TRBJ2-1, with D possibly being TRBD2 (5 bases). Germline assignment: CDR1 LGHNA and CDR2 YSLEER. The ends were cut back, 1 base at V and 2 bases at J, with 12 bases in the middle. CDR3 length: 16 amino acids. The CDR3, as DNA: TGCGCCAGCAGCCAAGGGCTTGCAGCGGCCTACAATGAGCAGTTCTTC. Translation: CASSQGLAAAYNEQFF.

This rearrangement joins TRBV5-1 to TRBJ1-1; 7 bases are shared with TRBD1. J gave up 4 bases and V 4 bases, and 13 bases lay outside the gene matches. Germline values: CDR1 SGHRS, CDR2 YFSETQ. This CDR3 contains 16 residues. The CDR3 nucleotides read TGCGCCAGCAGCAGGACAGCTTCCCAGGGGGGCACTGAAGCTTTCTTT. It specifies CASSRTASQGGTEAFF.

This chain uses TRBV9 with TRBJ2-7, with D hard to call. Germline-derived CDR1 and CDR2 are SGDLS and YYNGEE. Trimming stripped 2 bases from V and 0 bases from J, with 12 bases between. The length of the CDR3 is 15 residues. CDR3: CASSVPLRSSYEQYF. The CDR3 DNA reads as TGTGCCAGCAGCGTCCCTCTTCGGAGCTCCTACGAGCAGTACTTC. The entire variable domain, with the rest obtained from reference TRBV9 and TRBJ2-7, is as follows: DSGVTQTPKHLITATGQRVTLRCSPRSGDLSVYWYQQSLDQGLQFLIQYYNGEERAKGNILERFSAQQFPDLHSELNLSSLELGDSALYFCASSVPLRSSYEQYFGPGTRLTVT.

The chain employs TRBV28 and TRBJ1-1; no definite D call. CDR3 length equals 14 residues. Germline CDR1 and CDR2: MDHEN and SYDVKM. V gave up 5 bases and J gave up 3 bases, with 13 bases separating them. The DNA for the CDR3 is TGTGCCAGCAGTATCCACGGCTTGGACACTGAAGCTTTCTTT. Its protein product is CASSIHGLDTEAFF. The full variable domain, rest sourced from reference TRBV28 and TRBJ1-1, is DVKVTQSSRYLVKRTGEKVFLECVQDMDHENMFWYRQDPGLGLRLIYFSYDVKMKEKGDIPEGYSVSREKKERFSLILESASTNQTSMYLCASSIHGLDTEAFFGQGTRLTVV.

The gene calls are TRBV4-3 and TRBJ2-7; D is perhaps TRBD2 (6 bases). The V and J ends lost 1 base and 1 base respectively, with 11 bases between them. The CDR3 consists of 15 residues. CDR1 is LGHNA and CDR2 is YSLEER in the germline V gene. In DNA, the CDR3 is TGCGCCAGCAGCCAAGGAGCGGGCCTTTCCTACGAGCAGTACTTC. This encodes CASSQGAGLSYEQYF.

The chain recombines TRBV7-2 with TRBJ1-4; no clear D gene. This CDR3 contains 14 residues. Deletions cut 5 bases from V and 8 bases from J, with 15 bases between. Germline V gene lookup returns CDR1 SGHTA and CDR2 FQGNSA. In DNA form, the CDR3 reads TGTGCCAGCAGCCTTGTGCCAACCGGAGAAAAACTGTTTTTT. It translates to CASSLVPTGEKLFF.

The V and J genes are TRBV20-1 and TRBJ1-2; D not certain. Germline assignment: CDR1 DFQATT and CDR2 SNEGSKA (reference sequence). V was shortened by 5 bases and J by 4 bases, with 8 bases between the two germline ends. The CDR3 contains 11 residues. The CDR3 DNA sequence: TGCAGTGCTGGCACACCCTATGGCTACACCTTC. Its protein product is CSAGTPYGYTF.

This clone was observed a single time. The rearrangement uses TRBV10-3 and TRBJ1-4, with D possibly TRBD1 on 5 matching bases. The CDR3 runs 13 residues. Germline lookup yields CDR1 ENHRY and CDR2 SYGVKD. Trimming pared 10 bases from V and 4 bases from J, leaving 13 bases between. The CDR3, as DNA: TGTGCCAGCGTCCGGGACCTTAATGAAAAACTGTTTTTT. Its protein is CASVRDLNEKLFF.

The rearrangement joins TRBV28 to TRBJ1-5; D perhaps matches TRBD1 (6 bases). From germline, CDR1 is MDHEN and CDR2 SYDVKM. Between the trimmed V and J ends, which lost 4 bases and 2 bases, there was a span of 12 bases. This CDR3 comprises 15 residues. The CDR3 sequence is CASSSAGEGNQPQHF. Here the CDR3 DNA reads TGTGCCAGCAGTTCGGCAGGGGAAGGCAATCAGCCCCAGCATTTT.

This chain connects TRBV28 to TRBJ1-4; the D gene is possibly TRBD1 (6 bases). V was clipped by 4 bases and J by 5 bases, with 20 bases between them. The V gene's germline CDR1 is MDHEN and CDR2 SYDVKM. The CDR3 runs to 17 residues. DNA for the CDR3: TGTGCCAGCAGTTCTGGTTTCGCGGGGGCTTCGAATGAAAAACTGTTTTTT. Translated, it gives CASSSGFAGASNEKLFF.

The chain combines TRBV2 with TRBJ1-5; D not certain. Germline V gene lookup returns CDR1 SNHLY and CDR2 FYNNEI. The V and J ends lost 7 bases and 0 bases respectively, with 7 bases between them. The CDR3 length is 13 residues. The CDR3 DNA sequence: TGTGCCAGCAAGCGTACTAGCAATCAGCCCCAGCATTTT. Its protein product is CASKRTSNQPQHF.

The rearrangement links TRBV28 to TRBJ1-5; no clear D. The CDR3 spans 12 residues. Germline CDR1 is MDHEN and CDR2 is SYDVKM. V lost 2 bases and J lost 6, with 5 bases in between. CDR3 DNA sequence: TGTGCCAGCAGTTTACAGCCTCAGCCCCAGCATTTT. Protein sequence: CASSLQPQPQHF.

The CDR3 nucleotides are TGTGCCAGCAGTGAACAGGGCGGGTACGAGCAGTACTTC. It encodes CASSEQGGYEQYF. The chain joins TRBV6-1 to TRBJ2-7; D may be TRBD1 or TRBD2 (5 bases each). Germline V gene lookup returns CDR1 MNHNS and CDR2 SASEGT. The germline V and J ends were trimmed by 2 bases and 4 bases, with 9 bases remaining between them. The CDR3 covers 13 residues.

This clone has a handful of counts. Other nucleotide sequences from this sample produce the same CDR3. The J gene is TRBJ2-5, the V gene TRBV4-2, with D possibly being TRBD2 (6 bases). V lost 1 base to trimming and J lost 2 bases, with 11 bases between them. Germline-derived CDR1 and CDR2 are LGHNA and YNFKEQ. The CDR3 runs 15 residues. The chain's CDR3 is CASSQVAGPQETQYF. The CDR3 DNA reads as TGTGCCAGCAGCCAAGTGGCGGGGCCACAAGAGACCCAGTACTTC.

The rearrangement uses TRBV10-3 and TRBJ2-5; the D gene is possibly TRBD1 (6 bases). The CDR3 contains 15 residues. Germline CDR1 reads ENHRY; CDR2 reads SYGVKD. The V and J ends lost 5 bases and 1 base respectively, with 14 bases between them. The CDR3 region is CAISTPTGPQETQYF. The DNA for the CDR3 is TGTGCCATCAGTACCCCGACAGGCCCCCAAGAGACCCAGTACTTC.

The count of this clone is one. This chain uses TRBV15 with TRBJ1-3; TRBD1 matches 8 bases. Per the germline V gene, CDR1 is LNHNV and CDR2 is YYDKDF (reference sequence). V lost 3 bases to trimming and J lost 8 bases; unmatched junction nucleotides: 9. The CDR3 length is 15 residues. The CDR3 DNA sequence: TGTGCCACCAGCAGTGGAAGGACAGGGTTAGACACCATATATTTT. This gives the protein CATSSGRTGLDTIYF.

The rearrangement uses TRBV15 and TRBJ2-3, with unresolved D. The CDR3 is 15 amino acids. Between the trimmed V and J ends, which lost 0 bases and 0 bases, there was a span of 7 bases. Germline CDR1 and CDR2: LNHNV and YYDKDF (reference sequence). This CDR3 reads CATSRDVLSTDTQYF. CDR3 DNA sequence: TGTGCCACCAGCAGAGATGTCCTTAGCACAGATACGCAGTATTTT.

The rearrangement uses TRBV4-1 and TRBJ2-2; D not certain. The CDR3 is made up of 16 amino acids. Germline V lookup: CDR1 MGHRA, CDR2 YSYEKL. The V end lost 0 bases, the J end lost 2 bases, and 10 bases lay between the germline ends. The CDR3 protein is CASSQDLQSNTGELFF. The CDR3 bases are TGCGCCAGCAGCCAAGATTTACAGAGTAACACCGGGGAGCTGTTTTTT.